This is a list of T cell receptor beta chains from one sample in a study of T-cell reconstitution after alpha-beta-depleted transplantation in children. Via MiXCR, TCRdb re-called the PCR reads, giving one row per CDR3 protein. Of hundreds of thousands of distinct CDR3 sequences listed, 10% to 15% are singletons. Sequencing used PBMCs, mostly from graft donor cells, obtained 360 days after TCRalphabeta/CD19-depleted stem cell transplant. The receptors were sampled from a male patient younger than 18 who had a stem cell transplant for acute myeloid leukemia, so the T cells may come from the graft donor. The CDR3 runs from the conserved cysteine through the conserved F or W. Clone size is given for some rows only: seen once, a few or many times, or a class if the clone is expanded.

v_gene	abundance	j_gene	len	CDR3aa
TRBV18	many	TRBJ2-5	12	CASSPQQETQYF
TRBV24-1	many	TRBJ2-1	15	CATSDSGTSRHEQFF
TRBV29-1	.	TRBJ1-1	10	CSFRGPEAFF
TRBV12-3/TRBV12-4	few	TRBJ2-4	15	CASSLYGGTKNIQYF
TRBV4-3	many	TRBJ2-5	14	CASSQVAAEETQYF
TRBV6-1	few	TRBJ2-7	15	CASSRLGQGPYEQYF
TRBV4-2	few	TRBJ2-2	16	CASSQDLAEITGELFF
TRBV18	.	TRBJ2-5	13	CASSPPREGTQYF
TRBV5-1	many	TRBJ2-5	18	CASSFGTSGRGWRETQYF
TRBV6-5	.	TRBJ2-2	14	CASSYAALTGGLFF
TRBV6-1	few	TRBJ1-1	14	CASCCRVGNTEAFF
TRBV29-1	many	TRBJ2-3	16	CSVVGFGGRGADTQYF
TRBV21-1	.	TRBJ2-7	12	CASLRDYYEQYF
TRBV7-2	many	TRBJ2-5	16	CASSLVSGLRAETQYF
TRBV5-4	.	TRBJ2-5	15	CASSFTGTGSETQYF
TRBV28	many	TRBJ1-3	15	CASSLAARSGNTIYF
TRBV20-1	.	TRBJ1-1	13	CSAGDRVNTEAFF
TRBV12-3/TRBV12-4	.	TRBJ2-5	19	CASSRGLGLAGVTGETQYF
TRBV7-6	.	TRBJ1-6	14	CASSAKPYNSPLHF
TRBV11-2	many	TRBJ2-1	15	CASSPRSGSYNEQFF
TRBV11-2	few	TRBJ2-7	13	CASSLEGRYEQYF
TRBV20-1	few	TRBJ2-1	15	CSARDRDRNYNEQFF
TRBV28	few	TRBJ2-7	12	CASRADSYEQYF
TRBV6-1	few	TRBJ2-1	15	CASREDRGARNEQFF
TRBV12-3/TRBV12-4	many	TRBJ2-5	12	CASSSGMETQYF
TRBV20-1	few	TRBJ2-3	13	CSAALSSGDTQYF
TRBV2	few	TRBJ2-2	13	CASRYTNTGELFF
TRBV5-1	.	TRBJ1-1	15	CASSSPYRGNTEAFF
TRBV5-8	.	TRBJ2-4	14	CASSPGPAMGIQYF
TRBV4-3	few	TRBJ2-1	15	CASSLGTGPHNEQFF
TRBV6-5	.	TRBJ2-2	12	CASSYRGGELFF
TRBV10-3	many	TRBJ2-2	15	CATQTSGPNTGELFF